This T cell receptor (beta chain) was recovered during a study of technical replicates of blood from a few donors. CDR1 and CDR2 (germline): MNHNY, SVGAGI (reference sequence). Trimming at V came to 2 bases and at J to 3 bases, leaving 6 bases not matched to a gene. CDR3 size: 15 residues. TCRdb's copy holds only in-frame clones and misses some; the assay was immunoSEQ multiplex PCR. The sample lists around 13,000 clones, just under 85% occurring once. The TCR comes from a human donor in good health. Material: PBMCs. The gene calls are TRBV6-6 and TRBJ1-1; 7 positions agree with TRBD1. The CDR3 DNA reads TGTGCCAGCAGTTACCGGCAGGGGGTGTACACTGAAGCTTTCTTT. It encodes CASSYRQGVYTEAFF.